The 5 T cell receptor beta chains reported below all come from one sample, sequenced in a study of blood T cell repertoires in COVID-19. The table came from immunoSEQ multiplex PCR; TCRdb's copy has only in-frame clones and leaves some out. The sample has approximately 210,000 clones, 65% to 85% seen once. Sequencing was done on a sample of PBMCs or T cells enriched from blood (not recorded which). These receptor sequences come from a man aged 30 to 45 with acute COVID-19.

The V and J genes are TRBV28 and TRBJ1-2, with TRBD1 matching over 7 bases. Trimming removed 7 bases from V and 2 bases from J; junction bases left unmatched: 10. This CDR3 comprises 15 residues. Germline CDR1 MDHEN, CDR2 SYDVKM. The CDR3 loop is CASTPTGTANYGYTF. The CDR3 bases are TGTGCCAGCACCCCAACCGGGACAGCAAACTATGGCTACACCTTC.

The chain couples TRBV7-9 to TRBJ2-7; 8 nucleotides line up with TRBD2. The V gene's germline CDR1 is SEHNR and CDR2 FQNEAQ (reference sequence). This CDR3 is built from 14 residues. The V gene end was trimmed by 5 bases and the J gene end by 1 base; junction bases not matched to a gene: 4. CDR3 region: CASSPGGGSYEQYF. In nucleotides, the CDR3 is TGTGCCAGCAGCCCGGGGGGGGGATCCTACGAGCAGTACTTC.

The chain joins TRBV27 to TRBJ1-3, with D perhaps TRBD1 (6 bases). The V gene lost 5 bases and the J gene lost 4 bases, with 18 bases spanning the gap. There are 16 residues in the CDR3. Germline lookup yields CDR1 MNHEY and CDR2 SMNVEV (reference sequence). As DNA, the CDR3 is TGTGCCAGCAGTCCGACAGGTAGGGAGAGAGGAAACACCATATATTTT. This gives the protein CASSPTGRERGNTIYF.

The J gene is TRBJ1-6, the V gene TRBV19, with D tentatively TRBD1 (6 bases). The V and J ends lost 5 bases and 11 bases respectively, with 13 bases between them. The CDR3 runs 13 residues. In germline, CDR1 is LNHDA, CDR2 SQIVND (reference sequence). CDR3 residues: CASSSGHQTPLHF. The CDR3 nucleotides are TGTGCCAGTAGTTCGGGACACCAGACACCCCTCCACTTT.

In its sample, this clone was seen once. This CDR3 reads CASGNAQLQETQYF. CDR3 bases: TGTGCCAGTGGCAATGCACAGCTACAAGAGACCCAGTACTTC. This chain links TRBV19 with TRBJ2-5; D ambiguous. The germline V and J ends were trimmed by 8 bases and 2 bases, with 15 bases remaining between them. CDR1 LNHDA and CDR2 SQIVND come from the germline V gene (reference sequence). The CDR3 covers 14 residues.